This T cell receptor (beta chain) was found in a study of blood T cell repertoires in COVID-19. Overall study context: Sites in the United States, Italy and Spain provided acute and convalescent COVID-19 samples. Sources were T cells, B-cell-depleted T cells, or PBMCs; the material itself was cDNA or gDNA.

In the source study's methods: Amplifying reference gene primers gave estimates of nucleated cell counts. TCRdb's table, derived via immunoSEQ multiplex PCR, lists solely in-frame clones and lacks some. V, J and clone size derive from that table, while D and trimming were established from the DNA sequence. Among tens of thousands of clones, 80% to 90% were seen once, and the ten largest hold over 15%. From germline, CDR1 is SQVTM and CDR2 ANQGSEA. This CDR3 has 11 amino acids. Trimming pared 6 bases from V and 3 bases from J, leaving 8 bases between. Enrolment of Seattle patients took place during active infection, and they were followed longitudinally.

The TCR originated in a woman aged 55 to 70 with COVID-19, enrolled during active disease. The sequencing input was peripheral blood. J is TRBJ2-5 and V is TRBV29-1; tentatively, D is TRBD1 (5 bases). This chain's CDR3 is CSVETEETQYF. CDR3 coding DNA: TGCAGCGTAGAGACAGAAGAGACCCAGTACTTC. Together with reference TRBV29-1 and TRBJ2-5, the CDR3 gives the full variable domain: SAVISQKPSRDICQRGTSLTIQCQVDSQVTMMFWYRQQPGQSLTLIATANQGSEATYESGFVIDKFPISRPNLTFSTLTVSNMSPEDSSIYLCSVETEETQYFGPGTRLLVL.